The TCR beta chain described here comes from a study of blood T cell repertoires in COVID-19. Symptom resolution, clearance, or two negative PCRs marked the recovered donors of Cohort 3. The method was immunoSEQ multiplex PCR; TCRdb's version includes in-frame clones alone and lacks a portion of them. The sample lists about 300,000 clones, 85% to 90% occurring once. This clone was seen more than once but under ten times. The sequence derives from a woman aged 18-29 years who had recovered from COVID-19. Material for sequencing was PBMCs or T cells enriched from blood (not recorded which).

The CDR3: CASKLQGDTDTQYF. The CDR3 nucleotides are TGCGCCAGTAAACTACAGGGAGACACAGATACGCAGTATTTT. The V gene is TRBV5-1, the J gene TRBJ2-3; weak D call: TRBD1 (6 bases). CDR3 length: 14 residues. Germline CDR1 SGHRS, CDR2 YFSETQ. Deletions cut 8 bases from V and 2 bases from J, with 15 bases between.